Listed below are T cell receptor beta chains from one sample, sequenced in a study of cytomegalovirus exposure and HLA in healthy donors. Profiling relied on immunoSEQ multiplex PCR, and the TCRdb table lists in-frame clones only, not all of them. The table shows about 190,000 clones, with 86% occurring only once. The material sequenced was PBMCs. The receptors originated from a woman aged 25-40 years in good health and CMV-seronegative. CDR3s include the opening cysteine and the closing phenylalanine or tryptophan.

J	V	CDR3
TRBJ2-7	TRBV4-2	CASSQTWGQGSDYEQYF
TRBJ1-3	TRBV5-4	CASSSGQGISDTIYF
TRBJ2-2	TRBV29-1	CSVEDQTVIPGTGELFF
TRBJ2-5	TRBV27	CASSSRGAEETQYF
TRBJ2-1	TRBV18	CASSPTGDNEQFF
TRBJ2-7	TRBV29-1	CSVLTGQSSYEQYF
TRBJ1-5	TRBV27	CASSYSAEQPQHF
TRBJ1-1	TRBV29-1	CSVHVLGSPEAFF
TRBJ2-1	TRBV4-1	CASSPSRDYRYNEQFF
TRBJ2-7	TRBV28	CASSPNGQGHSYEQYF
TRBJ2-7	TRBV19	CASSLASGSYEQYF
TRBJ2-5	TRBV27	CASSPLGGPSGRVGETQYF
TRBJ2-3	TRBV28	CASSLPLGADPSTDTQYF
TRBJ2-2	TRBV4-1	CASSHDSGLTGELFF
TRBJ1-2	TRBV5-6	CASSLVDRIYGYTF
TRBJ2-7	TRBV7-8	CASSLYRGRAHEQYF
TRBJ1-1	TRBV6-1	CASGGLPENTEAFF
TRBJ1-5	TRBV28	CASSLNRQPQHF
TRBJ1-1	TRBV6-1	CASSKTGWTEAFF
TRBJ1-2	TRBV18	CASSPGQGAYGYTF
TRBJ2-2	TRBV2	CASRMRGGRDTGELFF
TRBJ2-7	TRBV25-1	CASSDSGTGSYF
TRBJ1-6	TRBV2	CASRTGADNSPLHF
TRBJ1-4	TRBV6-5	CASSPSAATNEKLFF
TRBJ2-3	TRBV11-1	CASSARGSYGDTQYF
TRBJ2-5	TRBV5-1	CASSFSTSGGETQYF
TRBJ1-1	TRBV11-2	CASSLASTGNTEAFF
TRBJ1-1	TRBV13	CASSGGSGTGGPMNTEAFF
TRBJ2-2	TRBV19	CASSSIRVRNTGELFF
TRBJ2-5	TRBV18	CASSLSGTEETQYF
TRBJ1-5	TRBV10-3	CASRQGDQPQHF
TRBJ2-1	TRBV15	CATSRVGGKYNEQFF
TRBJ2-7	TRBV6-6	CASRGLAGTYEQYF
TRBJ2-1	TRBV9	CASSVGLAGGWYNEQFF
TRBJ2-7	TRBV6-5	CASSYPGARGEQYF
TRBJ1-1	TRBV29-1	CSGMGQLNTEAFF
TRBJ1-1	TRBV7-9	CASSLAGREGEAFF
TRBJ2-7	TRBV6-1	CASGNRGGAYEQYF
TRBJ2-1	TRBV10-1	CASSESGFYNEQFF
TRBJ2-3	TRBV27	CASSLSTSGERPSTDTQYF
TRBJ2-7	TRBV7-2	CASSGLQGASGEQYF
TRBJ2-7	TRBV21-1	CASSKDSYEQYF
TRBJ2-7	TRBV27	CASSLTGLSYEQYF
TRBJ1-4	TRBV6-5	CASSRGHRGEKLFF
TRBJ2-7	TRBV6-1	CASSGRQGLSEQYF